This T cell receptor (beta chain) was sequenced in a study of blood T cell repertoires in COVID-19. Produced via immunoSEQ multiplex PCR; TCRdb's table is partial and in-frame only. The table shows about 150,000 clones, with 65% to 90% occurring only once. CDR3 length: 11 residues. The V gene's germline CDR1 is SGHDT and CDR2 YYEEEE. V lost 4 bases to trimming and J lost 5 bases, with 6 bases between them. This receptor was obtained from a man aged 65 to 79 with acute or convalescent COVID-19. The rearrangement joins TRBV5-6 to TRBJ2-5; no clear D gene. The sequenced material came from peripheral blood. This CDR3 is CASSLRETQYF. CDR3 nucleotide sequence: TGTGCCAGCAGCCTCCGGGAGACCCAGTACTTC.